This is a list of T cell receptor beta chains from one sample in a study of CD8 T cells in ankylosing spondylitis. TCRdb called the 5' RACE reads again in MiXCR, with one record for every CDR3 protein. The sample shows approximately 350,000 distinct CDR3 sequences, 20% to 25% of them seen only once. Sequencing input: blood, either unsorted or a sorted T cell fraction (not recorded which). These receptors came from a male donor with ankylosing spondylitis or in good health (not recorded which). Both conserved end residues are part of each CDR3. Fields, in order: J gene, D gene, V gene, clone size, CDR3 protein, CDR3 DNA. The D gene is left open where the match is weak. Only some rows state a clone size, as once, few, many or a class for expanded clones.

J gene: TRBJ1-1; D gene: -; V gene: TRBV4-1; clone size: few; CDR3 protein: CASSQVELRNTEAFF; CDR3 DNA: TGCGCCAGCAGCCAAGTCGAGTTGAGGAACACTGAAGCTTTCTTT
J gene: TRBJ2-2; D gene: -; V gene: TRBV2; clone size: -; CDR3 protein: CASSGAIGELFF; CDR3 DNA: TGTGCCAGCAGTGGAGCGATCGGGGAGCTGTTTTTT
J gene: TRBJ2-7; D gene: TRBD1; V gene: TRBV20-1; clone size: -; CDR3 protein: CSARPGTGVGEQYF; CDR3 DNA: TGCAGTGCTAGACCCGGGACAGGGGTTGGCGAGCAGTACTTC
J gene: TRBJ2-1; D gene: -; V gene: TRBV25-1; clone size: -; CDR3 protein: CASSESGYRGQFF; CDR3 DNA: TGTGCCAGCAGTGAATCTGGGTATCGGGGGCAGTTCTTC
J gene: TRBJ2-1; D gene: -; V gene: TRBV24-1; clone size: few; CDR3 protein: CATSDLDTPSGQFF; CDR3 DNA: TGTGCCACCAGTGATTTGGACACCCCTTCCGGGCAGTTCTTC
J gene: TRBJ2-3; D gene: -; V gene: TRBV24-1; clone size: -; CDR3 protein: CATSDLIGPGENRTDTQYF; CDR3 DNA: TGTGCCACCAGTGATTTAATCGGCCCAGGGGAGAATCGGACGGATACGCAGTATTTT
J gene: TRBJ2-7; D gene: TRBD1; V gene: TRBV4-2; clone size: many; CDR3 protein: CASSPTGVSYEQYF; CDR3 DNA: TGTGCCAGCAGCCCTACAGGGGTCTCCTACGAGCAGTACTTC
J gene: TRBJ2-5; D gene: -; V gene: TRBV29-1; clone size: -; CDR3 protein: CSVGGPKETQYF; CDR3 DNA: TGCAGCGTGGGGGGGCCGAAAGAGACCCAGTACTTC
J gene: TRBJ1-2; D gene: -; V gene: TRBV9; clone size: few; CDR3 protein: CASSVEGEAYGYTF; CDR3 DNA: TGTGCCAGCAGCGTAGAGGGGGAGGCGTATGGCTACACCTTC
J gene: TRBJ1-6; D gene: -; V gene: TRBV11-2; clone size: few; CDR3 protein: CASSLGSSSAWGSPLHF; CDR3 DNA: TGTGCCAGCAGCTTAGGATCGTCGAGTGCCTGGGGGTCACCCCTCCACTTT
J gene: TRBJ2-7; D gene: -; V gene: TRBV27; clone size: -; CDR3 protein: CASSLFSPVDEQYF; CDR3 DNA: TGTGCCAGCAGTTTATTCTCTCCGGTGGACGAGCAGTACTTC
J gene: TRBJ1-1; D gene: -; V gene: TRBV6-5; clone size: few; CDR3 protein: CASSYTGRNTEAFF; CDR3 DNA: TGTGCCAGCAGTTATACAGGAAGGAACACTGAAGCTTTCTTT
J gene: TRBJ2-1; D gene: -; V gene: TRBV9; clone size: -; CDR3 protein: CASSVHLTGSSYNEQFF; CDR3 DNA: TGTGCCAGCAGCGTCCACCTTACAGGCAGCTCCTACAATGAGCAGTTCTTC
J gene: TRBJ1-6; D gene: TRBD1; V gene: TRBV20-1; clone size: -; CDR3 protein: CSARDAGTGNSPLHF; CDR3 DNA: TGCAGTGCTAGAGATGCTGGGACAGGGAATTCACCCCTCCACTTT
J gene: TRBJ2-1; D gene: TRBD2; V gene: TRBV12-3/TRBV12-4; clone size: few; CDR3 protein: CASSFWGGDGNEQFF; CDR3 DNA: TGTGCCAGCAGTTTTTGGGGGGGGGATGGGAATGAGCAGTTCTTC
J gene: TRBJ2-1; D gene: TRBD2; V gene: TRBV6-6; clone size: few; CDR3 protein: CATGGGLDNEQFF; CDR3 DNA: TGTGCCACCGGGGGGGGACTAGACAATGAGCAGTTCTTC
J gene: TRBJ2-7; D gene: -; V gene: TRBV10-2; clone size: few; CDR3 protein: CASNPTATLHYEQYF; CDR3 DNA: TGCGCCAGCAACCCGACCGCCACCCTGCACTACGAGCAGTACTTC
J gene: TRBJ2-7; D gene: -; V gene: TRBV2; clone size: few; CDR3 protein: CASRTPASFYYEQYF; CDR3 DNA: TGTGCCAGCAGGACCCCGGCTAGCTTTTACTACGAGCAGTACTTC
J gene: TRBJ2-5; D gene: TRBD2; V gene: TRBV4-2; clone size: -; CDR3 protein: CASSQLFSGGPETQYF; CDR3 DNA: TGTGCCAGCAGCCAACTCTTTAGCGGGGGACCGGAGACCCAGTACTTC